One and the same sample provided the 14 T cell receptor beta chains below, sequenced in a study of blood T cell repertoires in COVID-19. The protocol was immunoSEQ multiplex PCR, while the TCRdb copy is restricted to in-frame clones and leaves out a portion. The table shows 120,000 to 150,000 clones, with approximately 89% occurring only once. Sample: peripheral blood. The receptors were sampled from a human donor in a cohort sampled during active COVID-19.

For the CDR3, the DNA is TGTGCCAGCAGCCCTTTTAGGCGGGGGGAGAGGCAGTTCTTC. It translates to CASSPFRRGERQFF. V usage is TRBV11-3 and J usage is TRBJ2-1, with TRBD2 matching 8 bases. This CDR3 spans 14 amino acids. Trimming took 5 bases from V and 12 from J; bases not matched to a gene: 12. Germline V gene sequence: CDR1 SGHNT, CDR2 YENEEA.

This clone was found once. The genes are TRBV19 and TRBJ1-4; 9 nucleotides align to TRBD1. Germline assignment: CDR1 LNHDA and CDR2 SQIVND (reference sequence). This CDR3 spans 14 amino acids. V lost 4 bases, J lost 8 bases, and 5 bases stayed unmatched. CDR3 DNA sequence: TGTGCCAGTAGTACACAGGGGGCGAGCGAAAAACTGTTTTTT. The encoded protein is CASSTQGASEKLFF. Based on the CDR3 plus reference TRBV19 and TRBJ1-4, the full variable domain is DGGITQSPKYLFRKEGQNVTLSCEQNLNHDAMYWYRQDPGQGLRLIYYSQIVNDFQKGDIAEGYSVSREKKESFPLTVTSAQKNPTAFYLCASSTQGASEKLFFGSGTQLSVL.

In nucleotides, the CDR3 is TGTGCCAGCAGCTTCGGGGGGCGATCATCGAACACCGGGGAGCTGTTTTTT. This codes for CASSFGGRSSNTGELFF. V and J are TRBV7-2 and TRBJ2-2, with D perhaps matching TRBD2 (7 bases). There are 17 residues in the CDR3. Germline loops: CDR1 SGHTA, CDR2 FQGNSA. Trimming cost V 3 bases and J 0 bases, with 14 bases left between them. Supplemented by reference TRBV7-2 and TRBJ2-2, the full variable domain reads GAGVSQSPSNKVTEKGKDVELRCDPISGHTALYWYRQSLGQGLEFLIYFQGNSAPDKSGLPSDRFSAERTGGSVSTLTIQRTQQEDSAVYLCASSFGGRSSNTGELFFGEGSRLTVL.

The genes are TRBV20-1 and TRBJ1-2, with D hard to call. Trimming left V 0 bases short and J 7 bases short, with 6 bases between. Germline V lookup: CDR1 DFQATT, CDR2 SNEGSKA (reference sequence). CDR3 length equals 11 residues. Written as DNA, the CDR3 is TGCAGTGCTAGAGAGGCGGGTGGCTACACCTTC. Protein sequence: CSAREAGGYTF.

V is TRBV6-7 and J is TRBJ2-1; 9 bases are shared with TRBD2. TRBV6-7 belongs to the ORF category, with a function that is uncertain. The CDR3 length is 14 residues. Trimming removed 10 bases from V and 1 base from J; junction bases left unmatched: 5. CDR3 sequence: CAISGGPSYNEQFF. The CDR3 nucleotides are TGTGCCATCAGCGGGGGGCCTTCCTACAATGAGCAGTTCTTC.

The rearrangement links TRBV5-1 to TRBJ2-7, with 7 bases aligning to TRBD2. The V segment lost 1 base and the J segment 4 bases; nucleotides outside the gene matches: 5. CDR3 size: 14 residues. The V gene's germline CDR1 is SGHRS and CDR2 YFSETQ. CDR3 protein: CASSLSQGGYEQYF. DNA of the CDR3: TGCGCCAGCAGCTTGAGTCAGGGAGGGTACGAGCAGTACTTC.

J is TRBJ2-1 and V is TRBV6-2 or TRBV6-3, with D possibly being TRBD1 (6 bases). The CDR3 extends over 15 amino acids. Trimming removed 6 bases from V and 8 bases from J, with 20 bases in between. From germline, CDR1 is MNHEY and CDR2 SVGEGT. The CDR3 DNA is TGTGCCAGCAGCCCTTACAGGGCCAAAGGGGATGAGCAGTTCTTC. Its translation is CASSPYRAKGDEQFF.

The chain combines TRBV4-1 with TRBJ2-4, with TRBD2 as a possible D gene (6 bases). Trimming removed 3 bases from V and 3 bases from J, with 12 bases in between. Germline V gene data show CDR1 as MGHRA and CDR2 as YSYEKL. The CDR3 has 15 amino acids. CDR3 sequence: CASSHLTGDKNIQYF. DNA for the CDR3: TGCGCCAGCAGCCACCTTACGGGGGACAAAAACATTCAGTACTTC.

The CDR3 DNA follows: TGTGCCACCAGCAGGAACTACAGGGGGGCCAATCAGCCCCAGCATTTT. Encoded protein: CATSRNYRGANQPQHF. The chain links TRBV15 to TRBJ1-5; 8 nucleotides agree with TRBD1. The germline gives CDR1 LNHNV, CDR2 YYDKDF (reference sequence). Unmatched junction bases numbered 7, after V lost 3 bases and J lost 3 bases. The CDR3 totals 16 residues. The whole variable domain, remainder taken from reference TRBV15 and TRBJ1-5, is DAMVIQNPRYQVTQFGKPVTLSCSQTLNHNVMYWYQQKSSQAPKLLFHYYDKDFNNEADTPDNFQSRRPNTSFCFLDIRSPGLGDTAMYLCATSRNYRGANQPQHFGDGTRLSIL.

The rearrangement links TRBV6-1 to TRBJ1-5; 9 positions match TRBD1. With V trimmed by 2 bases and J by 5 bases, 4 bases remained unmatched. The CDR3 extends over 15 amino acids. CDR1 is MNHNS, CDR2 SASEGT, per germline. CDR3 sequence reads: CASSELTGGDQPQHF. CDR3 nucleotides: TGTGCCAGCAGTGAATTGACAGGGGGAGATCAGCCCCAGCATTTT.

The CDR3 spells CATSTGLVANQETQYF. The DNA for the CDR3 is TGTGCCACCAGCACCGGTTTGGTAGCGAATCAAGAGACCCAGTACTTC. V usage is TRBV15 and J usage is TRBJ2-5, with D tentatively TRBD2 (5 bases). CDR1 is LNHNV and CDR2 is YYDKDF in the germline V gene (reference sequence). Trimming shortened V by 4 bases and J by 2 bases, and 17 bases separated the two germline ends. The CDR3 runs 16 residues. The entire variable domain, with the rest obtained from reference TRBV15 and TRBJ2-5, is as follows: DAMVIQNPRYQVTQFGKPVTLSCSQTLNHNVMYWYQQKSSQAPKLLFHYYDKDFNNEADTPDNFQSRRPNTSFCFLDIRSPGLGDTAMYLCATSTGLVANQETQYFGPGTRLLVL.

V is TRBV7-6 and J is TRBJ2-7, with D tentatively TRBD1 (5 bases). V was pared by 1 base and J by 5 bases, with 12 bases between. The CDR3 is 14 amino acids. Germline values: CDR1 SGHVS, CDR2 FNYEAQ. CDR3 in amino acids: CASSLDGHTHEQYF. For the CDR3, the DNA is TGTGCCAGCAGCTTAGACGGACATACCCACGAGCAGTACTTC.

The chain couples TRBV27 to TRBJ1-1, with D possibly TRBD1 on 6 matching bases. Germline lookup yields CDR1 MNHEY and CDR2 SMNVEV (reference sequence). V lost 6 bases and J lost 4, with 12 bases in between. The CDR3 is 13 residues long. The CDR3 reads CASRDRTGTEAFF. The DNA of the CDR3 is TGTGCCAGCAGAGACAGGACCGGCACTGAAGCTTTCTTT.

This chain joins TRBV29-1 and TRBJ2-1; D remains unclear. The CDR3 has 14 amino acids. Between the trimmed V and J ends, which lost 6 bases and 2 bases, there was a span of 14 bases. Germline V gene sequence: CDR1 SQVTM, CDR2 ANQGSEA. The CDR3 DNA follows: TGCAGCGTGGTATTAGATGAGCCCTACAATGAGCAGTTCTTC. Protein sequence: CSVVLDEPYNEQFF.